The 10 T cell receptor beta chains given below trace back to one sample, sequenced in a study of response to subunit inactivated influenza vaccine. TCRdb ran MiXCR on the RT-PCR reads and lists one entry per CDR3 protein. The data contain under 200,000 distinct CDR3 sequences, approximately 12% of them singletons. These data were also reused for a study on T cells expressing NK-cell markers. This second study notes: Making the TCR beta cDNA relied on 5'RACE template switching with UMIs.

The specimen comprised CD8+ T cells sorted from PBMCs, sampled 12 days after vaccination. These receptors all stem from a man aged 50-60 years who received an inactivated influenza vaccine.

This clonotype was picked up a small number of times. This sequence joins TRBV20-1 and TRBJ2-7, with D maybe TRBD2 (5 bases). The CDR3 sequence is 13 residues long. Trimming removed 6 bases from V and 4 bases from J, with 16 bases in between. CDR1 DFQATT and CDR2 SNEGSKA come from the germline V gene (reference sequence). The CDR3 region is CSAGGSGWYEQYF. CDR3 in DNA: TGCAGTGCCGGAGGTAGTGGCTGGTACGAGCAGTACTTC.

The chain is built from TRBV28 and TRBJ2-5; 9 nucleotides line up with TRBD1. The CDR3 length is 16 residues. Germline CDR1 MDHEN, CDR2 SYDVKM. The trim removed 5 bases at V and 5 bases at J, leaving 12 bases unmatched. The CDR3 loop is CASSKNRGQFGETQYF. In DNA form, the CDR3 reads TGTGCCAGCAGTAAAAACAGGGGGCAGTTTGGGGAGACCCAGTACTTC.

This clonotype was counted between two and nine times. The rearrangement uses TRBV5-5 and TRBJ1-4, with 9 bases identical to TRBD1. J lost 0 bases, V lost 4 bases, and 7 bases had no gene match. The CDR3 length is 17 residues. The germline gives CDR1 SGHKS, CDR2 YYEKEE (reference sequence). The CDR3: CASSPGQGLATNEKLFF. The CDR3 nucleotides read TGTGCCAGCAGCCCGGGACAGGGCCTAGCAACTAATGAAAAACTGTTTTTT.

There are a few counts of this clonotype. The chain recombines TRBV7-9 with TRBJ2-7; the D call may be TRBD1 or TRBD2 (6 bases each). This CDR3 region has 15 residues. Germline lookup yields CDR1 SEHNR and CDR2 FQNEAQ (reference sequence). The germline V and J ends were trimmed by 10 bases and 1 base, with 20 bases remaining between them. The CDR3 nucleotides are TGTGCCACGCTGGGAGGACAGCCTTCTTCCTACGAGCAGTACTTC. It encodes CATLGGQPSSYEQYF.

This clonotype was recorded a few times. The chain joins TRBV20-1 to TRBJ2-7; the match to TRBD2 covers 13 bases. This CDR3 contains 15 residues. CDR1 and CDR2 (germline): DFQATT, SNEGSKA (reference sequence). After removal of 1 base from V and 5 bases from J, the junction contained 5 bases not matched to a gene. The CDR3 nucleotides read TGCAGTGCTAGAGGACTAGCGGGAGGTTCCCACGAGCAGTACTTC. Encoded protein: CSARGLAGGSHEQYF.

Many counts were recorded for this clonotype. V is TRBV9 and J is TRBJ1-4; D possibly corresponds to TRBD1 (5 bases). This CDR3 is 15 amino acids long. Germline CDR1 is SGDLS and CDR2 is YYNGEE. V was trimmed by 0 bases and J by 5 bases, leaving 11 bases between them. CDR3 loop: CASSVAGTVNEKLFF. DNA of the CDR3: TGTGCCAGCAGCGTAGCTGGGACGGTAAATGAAAAACTGTTTTTT. The full variable domain, rest sourced from reference TRBV9 and TRBJ1-4, is DSGVTQTPKHLITATGQRVTLRCSPRSGDLSVYWYQQSLDQGLQFLIQYYNGEERAKGNILERFSAQQFPDLHSELNLSSLELGDSALYFCASSVAGTVNEKLFFGSGTQLSVL.

A few counts support this clonotype. The chain is built from TRBV2 and TRBJ2-7; possibly TRBD1 for D (5 bases). This CDR3 is 14 amino acids long. CDR1 and CDR2 from the germline V gene are SNHLY and FYNNEI. V was shortened by 6 bases and J by 0 bases, with 12 bases between the two germline ends. The CDR3 is CASSGQVYSYEQYF. The CDR3 bases are TGTGCCAGCAGCGGACAAGTGTACTCCTACGAGCAGTACTTC.

The chain has TRBV11-2 and TRBJ1-2, with TRBD1 matching 7 bases. Trimming took 1 base from V and 5 from J; bases not matched to a gene: 10. The CDR3 totals 16 residues. CDR1 and CDR2 (germline): SGHAT, FQNNGV. The CDR3 DNA follows: TGTGCCAGCAGCTTAGGCCCCGGGACAGCTTATTATGGCTACACCTTC. Its translation is CASSLGPGTAYYGYTF.

In its sample, this clonotype was seen a few times. V usage is TRBV28 and J usage is TRBJ2-4; perhaps D is TRBD1 or TRBD2 (5 bases each). Looked up from germline, CDR1 is MDHEN and CDR2 is SYDVKM. The CDR3 totals 15 residues. Trimming removed 5 bases at V and 5 bases at J, with 16 bases between. The chain's CDR3 is CASSPHGGSQNIQYF. The CDR3 DNA reads TGTGCCAGCAGTCCTCATGGGGGTTCCCAAAACATTCAGTACTTC.

This clonotype was seen only a few times. V and J are TRBV4-3 and TRBJ1-2; a weak D match, TRBD1 (5 bases). Trimming removed 1 base at V and 6 bases at J, with 15 bases between. The length of the CDR3 is 15 residues. The germline V gene has CDR1 LGHNA and CDR2 YSLEER. CDR3 residues: CASSQVPGSGDGYTF. CDR3 coding DNA: TGCGCCAGCAGCCAAGTTCCAGGGTCGGGGGATGGCTACACCTTC.